This T cell receptor (beta chain) was identified in a study (dated by TCRdb to 2016 to 2018). About the study as a whole: The origins of HIV persistence were investigated in individuals who naturally controlled HIV infection.

This clonotype was seen a few times. This receptor's antigen is unknown. No clone much larger than this one lies a single base away; base qualities are absent. Between the V and J ends, shortened by 6 bases and 0 bases respectively, the junction contains 8 bases. The germline V gene supplies CDR1 ENHRY and CDR2 SYGVKD. The CDR3 contains 13 residues, cysteine and phenylalanine counted. Of the read, only the CDR3 DNA is kept; its 39 bases are in frame from base 1. The library was produced with 5' RACE. The sample was run on an Illumina HiSeq 2000. The public reads were run again by TCRdb, first through fastp at Q25 and then through MiXCR, and only productive beta chains were kept. One record per CDR3 amino acid sequence lists the most common genes and DNA. The sample table contains 750 to 1,000 distinct CDR3 sequences; only one count was recorded for about 9% of them. The biggest ten clones account for approximately 24% of the sample.

Sequenced material: total memory T cells from blood PBMCs. The cell subset or site label, read with the paper, signifies: transitional memory CD4+ T cells. The sequence links TRBV10-3 to TRBJ1-1; a tentative D match to TRBD1 spans 5 bases. This receptor was obtained from a male donor with HIV. At the DNA level, the sequence is TGTGCCATCAGAGACAGCCTGAACACTGAAGCTTTCTTT. It encodes CAIRDSLNTEAFF.